This TCR beta chain stems from a study of cytomegalovirus exposure and HLA in healthy donors. Both 60 Vbeta primers and 13 Jbeta primers went into the PCR. Only in-frame clones appear in the TCRdb table, and some are missing; sequencing was by immunoSEQ multiplex PCR. The sample consists of 95,000 to 130,000 clones, about 76% of them appearing once. By share, this clone ranks as medium-sized. The clonotype was recovered from a woman under 40 in good health and CMV-seronegative. Sequencing was performed on PBMCs.

The CDR3 bases are TGTGCCAGCAGCTCGACTAGCGGGAGCGCAGATACGCAGTATTTT. Amino acid sequence: CASSSTSGSADTQYF. The rearrangement uses TRBV6-1 and TRBJ2-3; 12 nucleotides match TRBD2. Germline values: CDR1 MNHNS, CDR2 SASEGT. There are 15 residues in the CDR3. J was trimmed by 4 bases and V by 6 bases; bases with no gene match: 5.